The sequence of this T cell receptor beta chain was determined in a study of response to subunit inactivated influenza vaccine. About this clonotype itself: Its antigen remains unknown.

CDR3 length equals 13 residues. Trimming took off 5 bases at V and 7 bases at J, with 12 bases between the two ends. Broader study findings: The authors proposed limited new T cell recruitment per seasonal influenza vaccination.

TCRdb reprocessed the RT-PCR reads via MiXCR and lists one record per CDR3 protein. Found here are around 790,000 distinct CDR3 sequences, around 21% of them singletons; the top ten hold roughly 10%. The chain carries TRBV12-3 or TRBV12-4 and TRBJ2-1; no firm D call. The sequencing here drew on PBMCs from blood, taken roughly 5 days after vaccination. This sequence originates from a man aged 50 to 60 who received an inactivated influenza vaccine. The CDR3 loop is CASSHLGVNEQFF. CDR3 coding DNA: TGTGCCAGCAGTCACCTTGGGGTAAATGAGCAGTTCTTC.